This T cell receptor (beta chain) was obtained from a study of cytomegalovirus exposure and HLA in healthy donors. Background on the study: Prior work identified 120 million or so unique TCR beta sequences in approximately 180 million T cells.

The PCR made use of 60 Vbeta and 13 Jbeta primers. Generated by immunoSEQ multiplex PCR, the TCRdb table keeps only in-frame clones and is missing some. The table has 90,000 to 110,000 clones, 83% seen once. Donors showed nominal health when sampled, although they likely had unrecorded immune exposures. Losses at the gene ends were 3 bases for V and 6 bases for J; bases not matched to a gene: 5. There are 14 residues in the CDR3. Germline V CDR1 and CDR2: SEHNR, FQNEAQ (reference sequence). Regarding the study as a whole: The investigators catalogued some 160 TCR beta chains as cytomegalovirus-associated. Sequencing probably produced one cluster of sequence variants that were highly shared.

Remarks on this clone: Its antigen is undetermined.

The chain links TRBV7-9 to TRBJ2-3, with TRBD1 identical over 8 bases. Sequenced: PBMCs. The clonotype originates from a young man in good health and CMV-seronegative. The CDR3 reads CASSFMTGEDTQYF. In DNA form, the CDR3 reads TGTGCCAGCAGCTTCATGACAGGGGAGGATACGCAGTATTTT.